The following is a T cell receptor (delta chain) sequence with its context. The antigen is unknown. The junction departs from germline at one end; a sequencing error may be responsible. Germline CDR1 TSWWSYY, CDR2 QGS. This CDR3 is built from 16 residues. Extracted RNA was reverse transcribed into cDNA. CDR3 amplicons came from multiplex PCR with pooled V-gene forward and constant-region reverse primers. TCRdb used CATT to re-call clones from the multiplex PCR reads. The sample lists 45,000 to 75,000 delta-chain clones, about 14% occurring once. This sample stems from a study of Vδ1+ human thymocytes. Study-wide points: Thymic TRG and TRD repertoires appeared highly polyclonal, with Gaussian CDR3 length distributions.

Sequences were obtained from Vdelta1+ gamma-delta thymocytes from the thymus. Subset indicated: FACS-sorted CD3+ TCRalphabeta- TCRVdelta1+ TCRVdelta2- thymocytes. The chain links TRDV1 to TRDJ1, with D possibly being TRDD2 (6 bases). The receptor's source is a girl under three years old who had congenital heart surgery. DNA of the CDR3: TGTGCTCTTGGGGGGCCTTCCCCCCTTTACACCGTTAAACTCATCTTT. Its translation: CALGGPSPLYTVKLIF.